A selection of T cell receptor beta chains follows, all from one sample in a study of shared clonotypes between healthy human individuals. TCRdb keeps only in-frame clones here, not all; method: immunoSEQ multiplex PCR. The data contain millions of clones, less than 95% of them singletons. The sample comprised naive CD8+ T cells sorted from blood. The source of these receptors is a young man in good health. Each CDR3 is given with its conserved first and last residue. The order of the fields is J gene, clone size, D gene, V gene, CDR3 DNA, CDR3 protein. D genes are given only for firm matches. Part of the rows lack a size; the others show once, few, many or a class for expanded clones.

TRBJ2-7,NA,NA,TRBV5-4,TGTGCCAGCAGCTTGGAATCGGGCTACGAGCAGTACTTC,CASSLESGYEQYF
TRBJ2-1,NA,NA,TRBV15,TGTGCCACCAGCAGAGATGGGGAACACAATGAGCAGTTCTTC,CATSRDGEHNEQFF
TRBJ2-1,NA,NA,TRBV4-1,TGCGCCAGCAGCCAAGAGCGGACTACTTACAATGAGCAGTTCTTC,CASSQERTTYNEQFF
TRBJ2-3,NA,NA,TRBV2,TGTGCCAGCAGCCCTGCCCTCGGGTGGACAGCCGATTACACAGATACGCAGTATTTT,CASSPALGWTADYTDTQYF
TRBJ2-7,NA,TRBD1,TRBV13,TGTGCCAGCAGCTTAGCCGGGACAGGGTCCTACGAGCAGTACTTC,CASSLAGTGSYEQYF
TRBJ2-7,once,TRBD2,TRBV4-1,TGCGCCAGCAGCCACCCAGCGGGGCCCCTCTACGAGCAGTACTTC,CASSHPAGPLYEQYF
TRBJ1-5,NA,NA,TRBV27,TGTGCCAGCAGTTTAAAAGGGTACGGTCAGCCCCAGCATTTT,CASSLKGYGQPQHF
TRBJ1-1,NA,NA,TRBV19,TGTGCCAGTAGTCCAGGGGCCACTGAAGCTTTCTTT,CASSPGATEAFF
TRBJ2-7,NA,NA,TRBV2,TGTGCCAGCAAGGGCAGGGAATCCTACGAGCAGTACTTC,CASKGRESYEQYF
TRBJ2-5,once,NA,TRBV11-2,TGTGCCAGCAGCTTTCTAGCTCTGAGGAGAGGAGAGACCCAGTACTTC,CASSFLALRRGETQYF
TRBJ2-7,NA,NA,TRBV25-1,TGTGCCAGCAGTGAATTGTTGGGTTACGAGCAGTACTTC,CASSELLGYEQYF
TRBJ2-7,NA,TRBD1,TRBV27,TGTGCCAGCAGGGTCCCGGGACAGTTTTACGAGCAGTACTTC,CASRVPGQFYEQYF
TRBJ2-7,NA,NA,TRBV27,TGTGCCAGCAGCGGAAGCTCCTACGAGCAGTACTTC,CASSGSSYEQYF
TRBJ1-1,NA,NA,TRBV4-1,TGCGCCAGCAGCCCCTTAGAGGGTACAGGTGAAGCTTTCTTT,CASSPLEGTGEAFF
TRBJ2-2,NA,TRBD1,TRBV30,TGTGCCTGGGAAGGGGGGACAGGAGTTCCCGGGGAGCTGTTTTTT,CAWEGGTGVPGELFF
TRBJ2-6,NA,NA,TRBV7-9,TGTGCCAGCAGCTCTACCTTCTCTGGGGCCAACGTCCTGACTTTC,CASSSTFSGANVLTF
TRBJ2-7,NA,NA,TRBV5-1,TGCGCCAGCAGCGCAGGACTTGGCCGTGACGAGCAGTACTTC,CASSAGLGRDEQYF
TRBJ2-7,once,NA,TRBV30,TGTGCCTGGAGTCCCCAGGACAGCTACGAGCAGTACTTC,CAWSPQDSYEQYF
TRBJ2-5,NA,TRBD1,TRBV7-9,TGTGCCAGCAGCTTGGAGGTACAGGGGACCCAAGAGACCCAGTACTTC,CASSLEVQGTQETQYF
TRBJ2-7,once,TRBD2,TRBV4-1,TGCGCCAGCAGCCACGTTTCCGTAGCGGGGAGCTCCTACGAGCAGTACTTC,CASSHVSVAGSSYEQYF
TRBJ2-7,NA,TRBD2,TRBV27,TGTGCCAGCAGCTTAGCGGGAGACAGTGAGCAGTACTTC,CASSLAGDSEQYF
TRBJ2-2,NA,NA,TRBV4-3,TGCGCCAGCAGCCAAGAACCAGACACAAACACCGGGGAGCTGTTTTTT,CASSQEPDTNTGELFF
TRBJ2-7,NA,TRBD2,TRBV29-1,TGCAGCGTTTGGGGAGCGGGGGAGGCCTACGAGCAGTACTTC,CSVWGAGEAYEQYF
TRBJ2-7,NA,NA,TRBV5-1,TGCGCCAGCAGCTTACGGGACGTAACCTACGAGCAGTACTTC,CASSLRDVTYEQYF
TRBJ2-1,NA,NA,TRBV4-2,TGTGCCAGCAGCCAAGATCGGACAGTAGGATACAATGAGCAGTTCTTC,CASSQDRTVGYNEQFF
TRBJ2-2,once,NA,TRBV7-9,TGTGCCAGCAGCGGATGGGGGACTCAAGCCGGGGAGCTGTTTTTT,CASSGWGTQAGELFF
TRBJ2-3,NA,NA,TRBV4-3,TGCGCCAGCAGCCTCGGACACCTGAGCACAGATACGCAGTATTTT,CASSLGHLSTDTQYF
TRBJ2-7,NA,NA,TRBV5-5,TGTGCCAGCAGCTTGAGGGCGGAGTCCTACGAGCAGTACTTC,CASSLRAESYEQYF
TRBJ2-7,NA,TRBD1,TRBV5-5,TGTGCCAGCAGCCAGACAGGGGGAGCCAACTACGAGCAGTACTTC,CASSQTGGANYEQYF
TRBJ1-4,NA,NA,TRBV5-6,TGTGCCAGCAGCGCAGGGTACGAAAAACTGTTTTTT,CASSAGYEKLFF
TRBJ2-5,NA,NA,TRBV29-1,TGCAGCGTTGAGGGGAAATTAGGCGTGCAGACCCAGTACTTC,CSVEGKLGVQTQYF
TRBJ1-3,NA,NA,TRBV5-4,TGTGCCAGCAGCGCCGAGGGAAACACCATATATTTT,CASSAEGNTIYF
TRBJ2-5,NA,NA,TRBV18,TGTGCCAGCTCAGAAGAAGAGACCCAGTACTTC,CASSEEETQYF
TRBJ1-1,NA,NA,TRBV7-6,TGTGCCAGCAGCTTAGAGGAAGGGACGGGTACAGGTGGTGAAGCTTTCTTT,CASSLEEGTGTGGEAFF
TRBJ1-1,once,NA,TRBV6-1,TGTGCCAGCAGTGACGGTGAAGCTTTCTTT,CASSDGEAFF
TRBJ1-3,NA,NA,TRBV4-1,TGCGCCAGCAGCCAAGTTTGGGGGGGCTCTGGAAACACCATATATTTT,CASSQVWGGSGNTIYF
TRBJ1-6,NA,NA,TRBV19,TGTGCCAGTAGATGGCTAAATAATTCACCCCTCCACTTT,CASRWLNNSPLHF